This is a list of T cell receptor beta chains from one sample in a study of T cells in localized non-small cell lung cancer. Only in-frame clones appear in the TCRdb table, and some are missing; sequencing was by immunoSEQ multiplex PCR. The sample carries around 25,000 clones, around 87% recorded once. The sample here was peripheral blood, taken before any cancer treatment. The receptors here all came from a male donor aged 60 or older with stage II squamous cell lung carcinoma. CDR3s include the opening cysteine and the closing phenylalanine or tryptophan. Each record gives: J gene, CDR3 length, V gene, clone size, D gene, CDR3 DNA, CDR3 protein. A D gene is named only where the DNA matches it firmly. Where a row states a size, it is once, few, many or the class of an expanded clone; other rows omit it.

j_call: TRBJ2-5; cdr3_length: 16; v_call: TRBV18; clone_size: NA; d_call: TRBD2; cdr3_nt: TGTGCCAGCTCACCTAACGGACTAGCGGTAACAAAGACCCAGTACTTC; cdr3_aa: CASSPNGLAVTKTQYF
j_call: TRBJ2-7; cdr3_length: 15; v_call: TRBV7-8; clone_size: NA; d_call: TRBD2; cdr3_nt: TGTGCCAGCAGCTTAGGACTAGCGGGGCCCTACGAGCAGTACTTC; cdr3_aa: CASSLGLAGPYEQYF
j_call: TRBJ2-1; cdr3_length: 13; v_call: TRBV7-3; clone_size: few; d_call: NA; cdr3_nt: TGTGCCAGCAGCCCCGGAAGGGGAAATGAGCAGTTCTTC; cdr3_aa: CASSPGRGNEQFF
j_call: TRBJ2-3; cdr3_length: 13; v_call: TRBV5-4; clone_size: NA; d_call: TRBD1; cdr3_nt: TGTGCCAGCAGTTCTACAGGGGCAGATACGCAGTATTTT; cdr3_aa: CASSSTGADTQYF
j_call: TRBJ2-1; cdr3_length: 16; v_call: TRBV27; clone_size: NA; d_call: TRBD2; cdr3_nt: TGTGCCAGCAGTTTGAGGGAGGGCCGACATGACAATGAGCAGTTCTTC; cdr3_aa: CASSLREGRHDNEQFF
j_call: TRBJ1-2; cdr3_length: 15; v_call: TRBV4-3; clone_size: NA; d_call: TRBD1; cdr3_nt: TGCGCCAGCAGCCAAGATCCCGGGACAGTCTATGGCTACACCTTC; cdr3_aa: CASSQDPGTVYGYTF
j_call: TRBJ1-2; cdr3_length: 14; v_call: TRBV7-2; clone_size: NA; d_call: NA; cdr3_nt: TGTGCCAGCAGCCCGGGAGGGGGTAACTATGGCTACACCTTC; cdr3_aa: CASSPGGGNYGYTF
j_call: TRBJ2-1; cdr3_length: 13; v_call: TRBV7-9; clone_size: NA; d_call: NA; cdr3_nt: TGTGCCAGCAGCTTAGTGGGGGACCTTGAGCAGTTCTTC; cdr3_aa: CASSLVGDLEQFF
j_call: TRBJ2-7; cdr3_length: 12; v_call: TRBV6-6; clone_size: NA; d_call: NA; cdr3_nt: TGTGCCAGCAGTTCCTCGACCTACGAGCAGTACTTC; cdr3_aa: CASSSSTYEQYF
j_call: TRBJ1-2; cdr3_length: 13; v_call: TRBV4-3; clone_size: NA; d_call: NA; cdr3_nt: TGCGCCAGCAGCCAAGGACGTAGCGATGGCTACACCTTC; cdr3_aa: CASSQGRSDGYTF
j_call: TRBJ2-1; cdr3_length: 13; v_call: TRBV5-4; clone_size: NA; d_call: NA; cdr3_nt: TGTGCCAGCAGCTTCACAGGGCGCGATGAGCAGTTCTTC; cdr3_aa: CASSFTGRDEQFF
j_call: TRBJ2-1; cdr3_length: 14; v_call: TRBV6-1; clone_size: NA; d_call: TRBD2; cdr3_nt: TGTGCCAGCAGTGAAGGCGGGGGGGCAAATGAGCAGTTCTTC; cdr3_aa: CASSEGGGANEQFF
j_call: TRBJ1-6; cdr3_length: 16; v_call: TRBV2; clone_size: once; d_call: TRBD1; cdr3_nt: TGTGCCAGCAGGGTAGACAGGGGGTTCTATAATTCACCCCTCCACTTT; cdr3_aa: CASRVDRGFYNSPLHF
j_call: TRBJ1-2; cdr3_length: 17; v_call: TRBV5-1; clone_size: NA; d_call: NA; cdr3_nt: TGCGCCAGCAGCTTGCTCCAGGCGTCCGGACGGCAGGGTGGCTACACCTTC; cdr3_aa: CASSLLQASGRQGGYTF
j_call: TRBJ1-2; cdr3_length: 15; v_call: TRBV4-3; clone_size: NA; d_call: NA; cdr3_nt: TGCGCCAGCAGCGGCGGGCAGGACCCAGTCTATGGCTACACCTTC; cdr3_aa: CASSGGQDPVYGYTF
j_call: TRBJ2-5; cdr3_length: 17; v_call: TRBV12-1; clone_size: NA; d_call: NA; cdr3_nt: TGTGCCAGCACCGTAGGGACGCCCGGACGGATACAAGAGACCCAGTACTTC; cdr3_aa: CASTVGTPGRIQETQYF
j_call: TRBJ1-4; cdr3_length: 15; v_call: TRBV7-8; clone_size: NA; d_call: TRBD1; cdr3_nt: TGTGCCAGCAGCTTAGGCCAGGGGGGTGAGGAAAAACTGTTTTTT; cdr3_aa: CASSLGQGGEEKLFF
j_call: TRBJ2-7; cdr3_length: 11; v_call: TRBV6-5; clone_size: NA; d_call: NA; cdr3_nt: TGTGCCAGCAGTTACGACTACGAGCAGTACTTC; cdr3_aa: CASSYDYEQYF
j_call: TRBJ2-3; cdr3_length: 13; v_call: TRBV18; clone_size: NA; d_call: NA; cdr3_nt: TGTGCCAGCTCACCGAGCATAACAGATACGCAGTATTTT; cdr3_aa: CASSPSITDTQYF
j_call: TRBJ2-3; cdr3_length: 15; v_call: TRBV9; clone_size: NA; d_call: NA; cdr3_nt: TGTGCCAGCAGCGTACGGGTGGCTAGCACAGATACGCAGTATTTT; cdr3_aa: CASSVRVASTDTQYF
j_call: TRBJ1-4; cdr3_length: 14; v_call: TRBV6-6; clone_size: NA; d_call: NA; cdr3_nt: TGTGCCAGCAGTCCCTGGGGGGAGGGGGAAAAACTGTTTTTT; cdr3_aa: CASSPWGEGEKLFF
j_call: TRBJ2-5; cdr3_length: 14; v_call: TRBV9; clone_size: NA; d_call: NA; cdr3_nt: TGTGCCAGCAGCGTAGGGGGAACGGTCGAGACCCAGTACTTC; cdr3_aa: CASSVGGTVETQYF
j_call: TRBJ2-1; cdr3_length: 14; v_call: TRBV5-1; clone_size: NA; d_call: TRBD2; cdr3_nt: TGCGCCAGCAGCTTACAAACGGGGGGGCAAGAGCAGTTCTTC; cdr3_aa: CASSLQTGGQEQFF
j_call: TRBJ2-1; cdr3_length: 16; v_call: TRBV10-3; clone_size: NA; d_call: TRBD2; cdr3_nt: TGTGCCATCAGGGGAAAAGCGGGGGATTTATACAATGAGCAGTTCTTC; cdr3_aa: CAIRGKAGDLYNEQFF
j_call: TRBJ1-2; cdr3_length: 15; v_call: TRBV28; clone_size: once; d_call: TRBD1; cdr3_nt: TGTGCCAGCAGTTTAATAGGGGACAGGCTTATTTTCTACACCTTC; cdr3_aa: CASSLIGDRLIFYTF
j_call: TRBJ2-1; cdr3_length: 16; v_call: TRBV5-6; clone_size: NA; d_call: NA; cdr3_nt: TGTGCCAGCAGCTCCTTGGACTTGCGACCAGGTGGAGAGCAGTTCTTC; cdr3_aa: CASSSLDLRPGGEQFF
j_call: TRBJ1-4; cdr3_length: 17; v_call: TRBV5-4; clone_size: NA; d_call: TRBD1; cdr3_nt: TGTGCCAGCAGCTGGGGGACAGGGGGTCGGACTAATGAAAAACTGTTTTTT; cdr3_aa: CASSWGTGGRTNEKLFF
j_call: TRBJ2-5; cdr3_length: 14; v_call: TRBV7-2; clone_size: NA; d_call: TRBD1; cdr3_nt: TGTGCCAGCAGCTTAGGGGGACAGACGGAGACCCAGTACTTC; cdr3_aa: CASSLGGQTETQYF
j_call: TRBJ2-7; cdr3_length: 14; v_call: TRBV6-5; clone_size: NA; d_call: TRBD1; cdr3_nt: TGTGCCAGCAGTTACGGACAGGGGAACAACGAGCAGTACTTC; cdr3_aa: CASSYGQGNNEQYF
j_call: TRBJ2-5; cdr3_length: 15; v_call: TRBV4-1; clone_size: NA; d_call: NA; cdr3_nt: TGCGCCAGCAGCCAAGATCCGAGCACCCGGGAGACCCAGTACTTC; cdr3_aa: CASSQDPSTRETQYF
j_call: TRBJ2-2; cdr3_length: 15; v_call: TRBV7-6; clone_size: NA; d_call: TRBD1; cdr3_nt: TGTGCCAGCAGCGAGGACAGGGGGTTCACCGGGGAGCTGTTTTTT; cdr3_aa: CASSEDRGFTGELFF
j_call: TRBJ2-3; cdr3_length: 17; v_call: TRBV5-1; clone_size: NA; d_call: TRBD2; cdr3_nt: TGCGCCAGCAGCTCCTTGACTGGCGGGGGGGCCGAAGATACGCAGTATTTT; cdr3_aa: CASSSLTGGGAEDTQYF
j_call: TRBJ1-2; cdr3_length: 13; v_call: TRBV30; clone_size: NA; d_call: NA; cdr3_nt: TGTGCCTGGACCTCGATCGAGGGATATGGCTACACCTTC; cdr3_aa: CAWTSIEGYGYTF
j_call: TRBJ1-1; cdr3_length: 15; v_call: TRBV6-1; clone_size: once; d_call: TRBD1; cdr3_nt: TGTGCCAGCAGCAAACGACAGGGGGCGAACACTGAAGCTTTCTTT; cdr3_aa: CASSKRQGANTEAFF
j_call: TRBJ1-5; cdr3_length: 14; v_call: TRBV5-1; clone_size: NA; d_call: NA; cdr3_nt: TGCGCCAGCAGCCCCGGACACCCCGATCAGCCCCAGCATTTT; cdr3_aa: CASSPGHPDQPQHF
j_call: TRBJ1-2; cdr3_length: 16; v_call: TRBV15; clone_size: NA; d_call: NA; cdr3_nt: TGTGCCACCAGCAGAGATTTCGGGGGGCTGGGTGATGGCTACACCTTC; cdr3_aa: CATSRDFGGLGDGYTF
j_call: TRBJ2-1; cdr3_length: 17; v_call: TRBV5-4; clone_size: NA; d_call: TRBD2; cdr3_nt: TGTGCCAGCAGCTCGGGACTAGCGGGGGGCCTGGGCAATGAGCAGTTCTTC; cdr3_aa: CASSSGLAGGLGNEQFF
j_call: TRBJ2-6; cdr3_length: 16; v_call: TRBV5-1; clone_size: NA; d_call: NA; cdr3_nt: TGCGCCAGCAGCTTACTCGGAGGGGCCGGGGCCAACGTCCTGACTTTC; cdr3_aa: CASSLLGGAGANVLTF
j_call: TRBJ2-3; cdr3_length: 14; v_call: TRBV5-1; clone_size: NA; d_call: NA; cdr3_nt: TGCGCCAGCAGCTTAACAGCTAGCACAGATACGCAGTATTTT; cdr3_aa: CASSLTASTDTQYF
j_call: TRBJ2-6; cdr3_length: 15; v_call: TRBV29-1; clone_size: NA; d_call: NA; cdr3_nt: TGCAGCGTCCTGGGGTTGGGGTCTGGGGCCAACGTCCTGACTTTC; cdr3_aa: CSVLGLGSGANVLTF
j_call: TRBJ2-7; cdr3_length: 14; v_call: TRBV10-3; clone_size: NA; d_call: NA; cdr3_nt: TGTGTCATCAGTGCCCGGGGGACTGATAACGAGCAGTACTTC; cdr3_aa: CVISARGTDNEQYF
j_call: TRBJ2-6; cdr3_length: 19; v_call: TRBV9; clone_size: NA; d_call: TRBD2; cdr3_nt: TGTGCCAGCAGCGCGGGACTAGCGGGCACTCGACCCGGGGCCAACGTCCTGACTTTC; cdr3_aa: CASSAGLAGTRPGANVLTF